This T cell receptor beta chain was recovered during a study of neurological immune-mediated disorders (dated by TCRdb to the late 2010s). General notes on the study: Peripheral blood TCR-beta repertoires from HTLV-I-associated myelopathy (HAM/TSP) patients, multiple sclerosis patients and healthy controls were compared by UMI-based sequencing. Alongside PBMC samples, the set of about 97 TCR-beta libraries contained longitudinal samples, technical triplicates, and paired CD4+ and CD8+ T-cell subsets that had been sorted. Longitudinal HAM/TSP and healthy donors were sampled at 3 time-points each (about 3-40 month intervals). The cohort was made up of around 70 subjects, consisting of around 14 HAM/TSP patients, approximately 35 multiple sclerosis patients and 20 healthy controls.

The sample's time point label, decoded: longitudinal time-point 1 (baseline). The healthy controls were volunteers from blood banks in Maryland, USA. For unsorted PBMC libraries, 2 million PBMCs were used after storage in RNAlater at -80 degrees C until RNA extraction. Peripheral blood underwent Ficoll-Hypaque density gradient centrifugation to isolate PBMCs, which were then cryopreserved in liquid nitrogen. This clonotype occurred many times. This receptor's antigen is unknown. Base qualities are missing; no much larger clone stands one base away. V is reduced by 6 bases and J by 5 bases, leaving a spacing of 14 bases between them. The germline V gene (reference sequence) yields LNHDA for CDR1 and SQIVND for CDR2. Including cysteine and phenylalanine, the CDR3 has 14 amino acids. Just the 42-base CDR3 DNA is kept, in frame starting at base 1. Study-wide conclusions, independent of this receptor: The highest TCR clonal expansion was observed in HAM/TSP patients, whereas the lowest was observed in MS patients, even when compared with healthy controls. No identical CDR3 amino acid sequences were shared among expanded clones across subjects, suggesting private TCR-beta repertoires in all groups.

cDNA synthesis used template-switch 5'RACE with a primer carrying a 10-nucleotide random unique molecular identifier tagging each TCR transcript. Every sequencing run yielded over 160 million TCR-beta sequences covering 15-18 subjects. The RNeasy kit was used to extract total RNA. TCR-beta VDJ regions were amplified with primers for the TCR constant region and the 5'RACE anchor, using the KAPA Real-time Library Amplification kit. Sample indexes and Illumina adaptors were added in a first PCR, and a second PCR then increased library yield. After purification with Ampure beads, the TCR product of roughly 650 bp was size-selected on a 2% E-gel SizeSelection system. Before pooling, library quality was checked on a Bioanalyzer, concentration was measured with Qubit, and libraries were quantified with the Kapa Library Quantification kit. An Illumina HiSeq 2500 was used to sequence the libraries paired-end at 2 x 150 bp. To increase sequence diversity, about 25-31% phiX was spiked into each library pool. The authors' analysis ran thus. The quality-filtered reads were processed with the UMI-based MiGEC pipeline, whose error correction step removed more than 80% of the raw TCR sequences. VDJ genes were aligned to IMGT germline references, and clonotypes were defined by unique CDR3 amino acid sequence plus V-J genes. Clonal expansion, Shannon diversity and CDR3 relatedness were evaluated with VDJtools (CalcPairwiseDistances, ClusterSamples), while phylogenetic trees were built in CLCbio workbench. Clones with at least 8 unique UMIs were defined as expanded, with this threshold being based on coefficient-of-variation modelling across technical triplicates. TCRdb handled the public reads itself, with Q25 trimming in fastp and clone calling in MiXCR, and kept productive beta chains. Each entry is one CDR3 protein sequence, shown with its most common DNA and genes. These V and J calls derive from TCRdb rather than the authors' analysis. This sample comprises around 69,000 distinct CDR3 sequences, 9.5% to 13% of them detected only once. The ten largest account for roughly 9% of the sample.

The chain is assembled from TRBV19 and TRBJ1-5, with a tentative D gene TRBD1 over 6 matching bases. What was sequenced was PBMCs. This clonotype originated in a man aged 25 to 40 in good health. The nucleotide sequence is TGTGCCAGTAGACAGGGAATCCGAGATCAGCCCCAGCATTTT. Its coded protein is CASRQGIRDQPQHF.